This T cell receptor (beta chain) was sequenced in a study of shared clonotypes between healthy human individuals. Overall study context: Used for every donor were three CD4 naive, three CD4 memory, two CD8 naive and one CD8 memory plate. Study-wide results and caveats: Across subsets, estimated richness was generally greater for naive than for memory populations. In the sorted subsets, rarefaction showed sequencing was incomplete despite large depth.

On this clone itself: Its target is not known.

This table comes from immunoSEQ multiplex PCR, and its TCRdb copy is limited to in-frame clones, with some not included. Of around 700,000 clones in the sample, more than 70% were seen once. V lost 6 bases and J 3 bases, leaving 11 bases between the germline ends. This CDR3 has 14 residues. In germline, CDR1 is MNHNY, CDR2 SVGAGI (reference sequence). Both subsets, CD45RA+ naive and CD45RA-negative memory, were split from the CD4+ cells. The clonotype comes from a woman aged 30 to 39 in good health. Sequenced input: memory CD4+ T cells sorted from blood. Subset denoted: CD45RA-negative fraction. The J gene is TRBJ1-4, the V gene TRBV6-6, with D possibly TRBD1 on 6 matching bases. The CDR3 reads CASRNRDPNEKLFF. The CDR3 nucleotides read TGTGCCAGCAGGAACAGGGACCCTAATGAAAAACTGTTTTTT.